The entry that follows covers one T cell receptor beta chain sequence. Its antigen remains unidentified. The data stem from a study of cytomegalovirus exposure and HLA in healthy donors. Study outcomes and limitations: V- and J-gene trimming of TCR beta was linked (in a later analysis) to a missense DCLRE1C variant.

This CDR3 comprises 15 residues. Looked up from germline, CDR1 is SGHVS and CDR2 is FQNEAQ. The V segment lost 5 bases and the J segment 7 bases; nucleotides outside the gene matches: 6. The PCR had 60 Vbeta and 13 Jbeta primers. TCRdb's table, derived via immunoSEQ multiplex PCR, lists solely in-frame clones and lacks some. This table holds around 92,000 clones, 65% to 75% found once. V gene TRBV7-8 combines with J gene TRBJ1-4, with 11 bases lining up with TRBD1. Sequenced: PBMCs. This receptor was identified in a woman in her 70s in good health and CMV-seropositive. The CDR3: CASSPKGQGGEKLFF. The CDR3 region has the DNA TGTGCCAGCAGCCCGAAGGGACAGGGGGGTGAAAAACTGTTTTTT.